This TCR beta chain was retrieved from a study of chemoradiotherapy in HPV16-positive cancers. Study summary: Candidate HPV-specific T-cell clones and common TCR motifs came from functional assays in a couple of HPV16-positive patients.

The table lists this clone with a few counts. Its antigen is undetermined. Sequenced by immunoSEQ multiplex PCR; TCRdb stores in-frame clones only, minus some. The table shows almost 4,500 clones, with roughly 90% occurring only once. V gave up 2 bases and J gave up 4 bases, with 12 bases separating them. The V gene's germline CDR1 is MNHNS and CDR2 SASEGT. The CDR3 contains 15 residues. Over chemoradiotherapy, repertoires were sampled more than once. Notes on the study in general: During treatment, candidate HPV-specific clones and E7-related motifs expanded in tumor. Only a couple of HPV16-positive patients supplied the functional HPV-specificity definition.

The genes are TRBV6-1 and TRBJ1-5; a possible D gene is TRBD1 (6 bases). The clonotype originates from a human donor with HPV-associated anogenital cancer. The specimen was collected from a patient who underwent chemoradiotherapy. The CDR3 protein is CASSEWVGGNQPQHF. In nucleotides, the CDR3 is TGTGCCAGCAGTGAATGGGTAGGGGGGAATCAGCCCCAGCATTTT.